This T cell receptor (beta chain) was recorded in a study of blood T cells in healthy people across ages. Germline loops: CDR1 MNHEY, CDR2 SVGEGT. The V and J ends lost 2 bases and 6 bases respectively, with 20 bases between them. The CDR3 length is 17 residues. Using a J-beta primer mix together with a sample-barcoded 5' primer, a second PCR was run for about 7 to 12 cycles. One entry per CDR3 protein, called by TCRdb with MiXCR from the 5' RACE reads. Of approximately 770,000 distinct CDR3 sequences in the sample, nearly 60% were seen once. This clonotype was seen more than once but under ten times.

The source is a man aged 30-40 years in good health. The chain is built from TRBV6-2 or TRBV6-3 and TRBJ2-1; D is perhaps TRBD1 (6 bases). The source material was blood. The CDR3 loop is CASSYPLEGESPNEQFF. CDR3 DNA: TGTGCCAGCAGTTACCCCCTAGAGGGGGAGAGTCCCAATGAGCAGTTCTTC.